Listed here are 2 T cell receptor beta chains from one sample, sequenced in a study of cytomegalovirus exposure and HLA in healthy donors. Amplification used 60 Vbeta primers and 13 Jbeta primers. Profiled with immunoSEQ multiplex PCR; TCRdb holds only in-frame clones, not every one. The table for this sample gives around 55,000 clones. The sequenced sample consisted of PBMCs. These receptors all come from a man aged 50 to 59 in good health and CMV-seropositive.

The chain links TRBV29-1 to TRBJ2-1; 12 bases map to TRBD2. The CDR3 consists of 16 residues. V was pared by 6 bases and J by 8 bases, with 14 bases of the junction left unmatched. Germline V CDR1 and CDR2: SQVTM, ANQGSEA. CDR3 region: CSVAGLAGFMEDEQFF. The DNA of the CDR3 is TGCAGCGTAGCGGGACTAGCGGGTTTTATGGAGGATGAGCAGTTCTTC.

The J gene is TRBJ2-7, the V gene TRBV28; the match to TRBD1 covers 9 bases. The germline CDR1 and CDR2 sequences are MDHEN and SYDVKM. V shed 4 bases and J 1 base; nucleotides not matched to a gene: 8. The CDR3 runs to 16 residues. The CDR3 is CASSSSGTGLSYEQYF. The CDR3, as DNA: TGTGCCAGCAGTTCATCCGGGACAGGGCTTTCCTACGAGCAGTACTTC.